A selection of T cell receptor beta chains follows, all from one sample in a study of blood T cell repertoires in COVID-19. Measured with immunoSEQ multiplex PCR; TCRdb has only the in-frame clones, and not every one. Of over 250,000 clones in the sample, 85% are singletons; the top ten hold less than 15%. Material: peripheral blood. The receptors were sampled from a human donor in a cohort sampled during active COVID-19. Each CDR3 is given with its conserved first and last residue. D genes are given only for firm matches. Only some rows state a clone size, as once, few, many or a class for expanded clones.

TRBV12-2	TRBJ2-7	-	-	TGTGCAAGTCGCGCTAGCGGGGGTTTCTACGAGCAGTACTTC	CASRASGGFYEQYF
TRBV21-1	TRBJ2-1	-	-	TGTGCCAGCAGCAAAGTTGGGCTAGCGGGAGCTCGGGAGCAGTTCTTC	CASSKVGLAGAREQFF
TRBV6-5	TRBJ1-4	-	TRBD1	TGTGCCAGCAGCCCCGGGACAGGGGTGGAAAAACTGTTTTTT	CASSPGTGVEKLFF
TRBV7-9	TRBJ1-1	few	-	TGTGCCAGCAGCTCTTGGTCGTCAGGCGAAGCTTTCTTT	CASSSWSSGEAFF
TRBV11-3	TRBJ1-1	-	-	TGTGCCAGCAGCCGTGGCCACCCCGGGGCTGAAGCTTTCTTT	CASSRGHPGAEAFF
TRBV12-5	TRBJ2-2	few	TRBD2	TGTGCTAGTGGTTTGGTCTGGACTAGCGGGAGCACCGGGGAGCTGTTTTTT	CASGLVWTSGSTGELFF
TRBV3-1/TRBV3-2	TRBJ1-2	-	TRBD1	TGTGCCAGCAGCCAAAGTTGGGACAGCGGCTACACCTTC	CASSQSWDSGYTF
TRBV5-5	TRBJ2-2	-	TRBD2	TGTGCCAGCAGCCTGGGAGGGGGGGAGCTGTTTTTT	CASSLGGGELFF
TRBV6-6	TRBJ2-7	-	-	TGTGCCAGTAAGGGGACTCCCAACGAGCAGTACTTC	CASKGTPNEQYF
TRBV18	TRBJ2-7	-	TRBD2	TGTGCCAGCTCACCCGGGACTAGCGACTACGAGCAGTACTTC	CASSPGTSDYEQYF
TRBV4-1	TRBJ2-2	-	-	TGCGCCAGCAGCCCGGTGACACCTCGCGGGGAGCTGTTTTTT	CASSPVTPRGELFF
TRBV29-1	TRBJ2-7	-	TRBD2	TGCAGCGTCCAAGGACTAGCGGGAGTAGGGTCCTACGAGCAGTACTTC	CSVQGLAGVGSYEQYF
TRBV15	TRBJ1-5	-	-	TGTGCCACCAGTATAAATAGCAATCAGCCCCAGCATTTT	CATSINSNQPQHF
TRBV5-6	TRBJ1-1	-	-	TGTGCCAGCAGCGCACAGGGTCGATCTTTCTTT	CASSAQGRSFF
TRBV5-1	TRBJ2-7	-	TRBD2	TGCGCCAGCAGCTCCCAGAGCGGGAGAGTCGAGCAGTACTTC	CASSSQSGRVEQYF
TRBV2	TRBJ2-4	-	-	TGTGCCAGCACCCCCCTTTTGGGGCCGGGACACACCTTTTTC	CASTPLLGPGHTFF
TRBV7-2	TRBJ2-5	-	-	TGTGCCAGCAGCTTAGCGGGCAGCCAAGAGACCCAGTACTTC	CASSLAGSQETQYF
TRBV28	TRBJ1-5	once	TRBD1	TGTGCCAGCAGGGAAGGGGGCGCATCGAATCAGCCCCAGCATTTT	CASREGGASNQPQHF
TRBV9	TRBJ2-2	-	TRBD2	TGTGCCAGCAGCGTCGGGGGGTCCACCGGGGAGCTGTTTTTT	CASSVGGSTGELFF
TRBV15	TRBJ2-1	-	TRBD2	TGTGCCACCTCTAGCGGGAGCGGTTCCTACAATGAGCAGTTCTTC	CATSSGSGSYNEQFF
TRBV3-1/TRBV3-2	TRBJ1-3	-	TRBD1	TGTGCCAGCAGCCTGGACAGGGGGGGAAACACCATATATTTT	CASSLDRGGNTIYF
TRBV29-1	TRBJ1-1	-	-	TGCAGCGTTGAAACGGGTAGGAACACTGAAGCTTTCTTT	CSVETGRNTEAFF
TRBV7-9	TRBJ2-5	-	TRBD2	TGTGCCAGCAGCGCCGGGACTAGCGGGTCAGAGACCCAGTACTTC	CASSAGTSGSETQYF
TRBV6-5	TRBJ1-4	-	-	TGTGCCAGCAGTTACTCGATAATAACGGGGGAACTGTTTTTT	CASSYSIITGELFF
TRBV5-4	TRBJ2-1	once	TRBD2	TGTGCCAGCAGGAGGGAGATAGCGGGAGGCAATGAGCAGTTCTTC	CASRREIAGGNEQFF
TRBV6-5	TRBJ1-2	-	-	TGTGCCTCAACGGGGGGCGTCTATGGCTACACCTTC	CASTGGVYGYTF
TRBV6-5	TRBJ1-6	few	TRBD1	TGTGCCAGCAAGGGACAGGGTAATTCACCCCTCCACTTT	CASKGQGNSPLHF
TRBV5-1	TRBJ2-2	few	-	TGCGCCAGCTCGACGGGGATAAGAGGGGAGCTGTTTTTT	CASSTGIRGELFF
TRBV6-2/TRBV6-3	TRBJ2-7	-	TRBD1	TGTGCCAGCAACCCCCAGGGGGCCCCCTACGAGCAGTACTTC	CASNPQGAPYEQYF